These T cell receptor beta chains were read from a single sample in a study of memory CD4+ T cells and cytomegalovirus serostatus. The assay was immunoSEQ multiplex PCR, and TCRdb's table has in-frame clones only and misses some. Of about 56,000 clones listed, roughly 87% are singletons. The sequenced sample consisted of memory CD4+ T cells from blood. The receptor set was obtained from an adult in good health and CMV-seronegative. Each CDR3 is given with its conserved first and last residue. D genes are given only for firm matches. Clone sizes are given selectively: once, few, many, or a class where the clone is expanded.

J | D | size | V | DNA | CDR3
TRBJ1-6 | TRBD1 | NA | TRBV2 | TGTGCCAGCAGTGGACAGGGAGGGTCACCCCTCCACTTT | CASSGQGGSPLHF
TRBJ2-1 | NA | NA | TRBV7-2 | TGTGCCAGCAGCTTAAAAATAGAGCAGTTCTTC | CASSLKIEQFF
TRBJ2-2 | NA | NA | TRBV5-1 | TGCGCCAGCAGCTTGGGCGAGGGCTTCTCGAACACCGGGGAGCTGTTTTTT | CASSLGEGFSNTGELFF
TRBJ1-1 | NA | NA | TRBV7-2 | TGTGCCCTCACGGCAGACTTGAACACTGAAGCTTTCTTT | CALTADLNTEAFF
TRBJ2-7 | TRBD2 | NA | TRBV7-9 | TGTGCCAGCAGCTTAGAGGGTAGCGGGGCAGTAGAGCAGTACTTC | CASSLEGSGAVEQYF
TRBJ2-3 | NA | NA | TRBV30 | TGTGCCTGGAAGTTGGGAGGAGCAGATACGCAGTATTTT | CAWKLGGADTQYF
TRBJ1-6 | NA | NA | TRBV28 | TGTGCCAGCAGTTTAAGGATCGACCTCTCCTATAATTCACCCCTCCACTTT | CASSLRIDLSYNSPLHF
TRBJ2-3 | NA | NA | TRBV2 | TGTGCCAGCAGTGAACGTGGATATACGCAGTATTTT | CASSERGYTQYF
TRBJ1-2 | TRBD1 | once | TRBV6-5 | TGTGCCAGCAGTCTATCCGGGACAGGGTTGTATGGCTACACCTTC | CASSLSGTGLYGYTF
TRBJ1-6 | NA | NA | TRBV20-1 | TGCAGTGCTAGCGGGGCCTCACCCCTCCACTTT | CSASGASPLHF
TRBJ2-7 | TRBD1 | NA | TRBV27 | TGTGCCAGCAGGCGACAGGGTTCCTACGAGCAGTACTTC | CASRRQGSYEQYF
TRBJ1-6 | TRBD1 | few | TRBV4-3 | TGCGCCAGCAGCCACGGGACAGGGGTGAATTCACCCCTCCACTTT | CASSHGTGVNSPLHF
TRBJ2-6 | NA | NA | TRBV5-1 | TGCGCCAGCAGCTTGAGAGGGGACGGGGCCAACGTCCTGACTTTC | CASSLRGDGANVLTF
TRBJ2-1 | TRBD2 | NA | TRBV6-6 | TGTGCCAGTTTAGCGGGGGGCCCTAATGAGCAGTTCTTC | CASLAGGPNEQFF
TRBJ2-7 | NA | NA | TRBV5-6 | TGTGCCAGCAGCTTGCCGGGCTGGGAGCAGTACTTC | CASSLPGWEQYF
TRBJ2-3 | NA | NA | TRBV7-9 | TGTGCCAGCACGCGCTCAGGGAGCATAGATACGCAGTATTTT | CASTRSGSIDTQYF
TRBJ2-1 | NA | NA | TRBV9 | TGTGCCAGCAGCGTAGCCGCGGGGCCCTCCTACAATGAGCAGTTCTTC | CASSVAAGPSYNEQFF
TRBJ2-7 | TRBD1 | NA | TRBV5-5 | TGTGCCAGCAGCTTGGTCGGGACAGTGAGCTCCTACGAGCAGTACTTC | CASSLVGTVSSYEQYF
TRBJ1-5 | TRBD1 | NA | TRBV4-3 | TGCGCCAGCAGCCCCGGACAGGTCGCGCAGCCCCAGCATTTT | CASSPGQVAQPQHF